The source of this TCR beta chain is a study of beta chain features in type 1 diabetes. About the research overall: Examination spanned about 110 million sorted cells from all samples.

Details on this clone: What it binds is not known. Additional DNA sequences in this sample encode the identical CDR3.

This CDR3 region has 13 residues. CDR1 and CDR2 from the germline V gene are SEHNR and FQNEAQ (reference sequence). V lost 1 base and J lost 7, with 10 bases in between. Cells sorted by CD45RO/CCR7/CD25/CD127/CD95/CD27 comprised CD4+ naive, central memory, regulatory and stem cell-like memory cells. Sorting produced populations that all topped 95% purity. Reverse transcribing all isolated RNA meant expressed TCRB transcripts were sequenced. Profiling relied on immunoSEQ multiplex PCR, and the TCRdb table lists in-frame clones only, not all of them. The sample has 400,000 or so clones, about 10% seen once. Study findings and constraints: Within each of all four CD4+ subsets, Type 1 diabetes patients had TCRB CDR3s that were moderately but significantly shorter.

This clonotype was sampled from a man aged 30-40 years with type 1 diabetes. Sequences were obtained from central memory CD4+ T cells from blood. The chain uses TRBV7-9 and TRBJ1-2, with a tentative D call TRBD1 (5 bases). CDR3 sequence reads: CASSLGGEVGYTF. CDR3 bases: TGTGCCAGCAGCTTAGGGGGCGAGGTTGGCTACACCTTC. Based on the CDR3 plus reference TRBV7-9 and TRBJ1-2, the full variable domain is DTGVSQNPRHKITKRGQNVTFRCDPISEHNRLYWYRQTLGQGPEFLTYFQNEAQLEKSRLLSDRFSAERPKGSFSTLEIQRTEQGDSAMYLCASSLGGEVGYTFGSGTRLTVV.